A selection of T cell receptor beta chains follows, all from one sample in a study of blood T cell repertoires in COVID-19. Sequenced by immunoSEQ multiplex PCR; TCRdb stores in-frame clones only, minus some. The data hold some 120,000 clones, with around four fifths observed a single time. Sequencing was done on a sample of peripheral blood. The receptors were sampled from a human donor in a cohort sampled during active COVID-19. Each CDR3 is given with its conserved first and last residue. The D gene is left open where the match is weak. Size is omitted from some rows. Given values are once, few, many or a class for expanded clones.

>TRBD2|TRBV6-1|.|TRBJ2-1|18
TGTGCCAGCAGTGGGGCGGGACTAGCGGGGGACTCCTACAATGAGCAGTTCTTC
CASSGAGLAGDSYNEQFF
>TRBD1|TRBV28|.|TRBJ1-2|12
TGTGCCAGCAGGATCCGGGACAGGGGCTACACCTTC
CASRIRDRGYTF
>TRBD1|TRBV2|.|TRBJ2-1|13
TGTGCCAGCACTCAGGGGGCTTACAATGAGCAGTTCTTC
CASTQGAYNEQFF
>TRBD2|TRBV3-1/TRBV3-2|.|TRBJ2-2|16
TGTGCCAGCAGCCAAGGAACTAGCGGAAACACCGGGGAGCTGTTTTTT
CASSQGTSGNTGELFF
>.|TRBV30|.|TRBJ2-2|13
TGTGCCTGGAGTGGGGGAGACACCGGGGAGCTGTTTTTT
CAWSGGDTGELFF
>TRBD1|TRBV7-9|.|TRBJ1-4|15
TGTGCCAGCAGCCGGACAGGGAATGAAAATGAAAAACTGTTTTTT
CASSRTGNENEKLFF
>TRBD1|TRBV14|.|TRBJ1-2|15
TGTGCCAGCAGCCAAGTACAGGGGGCCTTCTATGGCTACACCTTC
CASSQVQGAFYGYTF
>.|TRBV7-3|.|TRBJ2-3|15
TGTGCCAGCAGCTGGGGGGTTCCTAGCACAGATACGCAGTATTTT
CASSWGVPSTDTQYF
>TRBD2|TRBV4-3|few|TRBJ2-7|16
TGCGCCAGCAGCCAAAGGTACGGGGGAGGGTCCTACGAGCAGTACTTC
CASSQRYGGGSYEQYF
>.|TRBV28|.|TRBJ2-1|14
TGTGCCAGCACACGAGGACTAACGTTCAATGAGCAGTTCTTC
CASTRGLTFNEQFF
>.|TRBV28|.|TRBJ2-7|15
TGTGCCAGCGCTAACCAGGGCGATCTAACCTACGAGCAGTACTTC
CASANQGDLTYEQYF
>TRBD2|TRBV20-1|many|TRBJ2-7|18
TGCAGTGCTAGTGCTCCGGGACTAGCGGGGGGCAGATCCTACGAGCAGTACTTC
CSASAPGLAGGRSYEQYF
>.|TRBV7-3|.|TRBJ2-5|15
TGTGCCAGCAGCTTGGTCAGCGGCCCCCAAGAGACCCAGTACTTC
CASSLVSGPQETQYF
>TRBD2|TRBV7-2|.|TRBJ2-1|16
TGTGCCAGCAGCTTAGGAGTAGCGGGCGCCTACAATGAGCAGTTCTTC
CASSLGVAGAYNEQFF
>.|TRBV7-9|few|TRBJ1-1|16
TGTGCCAGCAGCTCGACCCCAGGGGCTCGAAACACTGAAGCTTTCTTT
CASSSTPGARNTEAFF
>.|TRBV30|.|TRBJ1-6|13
TGTGCCTGCCTACCAGGATTGGATTCACCCCTCCACTTT
CACLPGLDSPLHF
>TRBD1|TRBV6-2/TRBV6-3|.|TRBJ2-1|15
TGTGCCAGCAGTTACTCAGGGGGCCGCTCAAATCAGCAGTTCTTC
CASSYSGGRSNQQFF
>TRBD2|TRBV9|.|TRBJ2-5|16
TGTGCCAGCAGCGTAGCTGGGGGGGGGTTTTGGGAGACCCAGTACTTC
CASSVAGGGFWETQYF
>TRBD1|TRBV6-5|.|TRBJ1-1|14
TGTGCCAGCAGGTACCGAGGACAGGGGCTCCAAGCTTTCTTT
CASRYRGQGLQAFF
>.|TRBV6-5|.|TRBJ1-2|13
TGTGCCAGCACCCGGAGCGGAGTACATGGCTACACCTTC
CASTRSGVHGYTF
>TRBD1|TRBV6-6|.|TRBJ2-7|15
TGTGCCAGCAGTGCCCGGGACAGGGGACCCTACGAGCAGTACTTC
CASSARDRGPYEQYF
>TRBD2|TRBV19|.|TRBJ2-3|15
TGTGCCAGTAGTGTGGGACTAGCGGGACGAGATACGCAGTATTTT
CASSVGLAGRDTQYF
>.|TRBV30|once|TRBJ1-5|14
TGTGCCTGGAGCTCCGGAGGGGGCAATCAGCCCCAGCATTTT
CAWSSGGGNQPQHF
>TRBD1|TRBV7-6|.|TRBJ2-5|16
TGTGCCAGCAGCTTAATGACAGGGGGCGGCCAAGAGACCCAGTACTTC
CASSLMTGGGQETQYF
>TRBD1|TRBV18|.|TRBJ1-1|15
TGTGCCAGCTCACAGGACAGGGGAGGGGTTACTGAAGCTTTCTTT
CASSQDRGGVTEAFF
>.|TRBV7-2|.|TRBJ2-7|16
TGTGCCAGCAGCTCGCGGTGGGGGCCAGGGAATAACGAGCAGTACTTC
CASSSRWGPGNNEQYF
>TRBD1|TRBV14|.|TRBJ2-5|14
TGTGCCAGCAGCCGTTCCAGGGGGCTGGAGACCCAGTACTTC
CASSRSRGLETQYF
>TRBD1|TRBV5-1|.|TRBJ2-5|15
TGCGCCAGCAGCGGGGGACAGGGAGGACGGGAGACCCAGTACTTC
CASSGGQGGRETQYF
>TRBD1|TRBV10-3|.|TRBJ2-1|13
TGTGCCATCAGAGGGGGCCAATACAATGAGCAGTTCTTC
CAIRGGQYNEQFF
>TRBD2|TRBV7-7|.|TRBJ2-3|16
TGTGCCAGCAGCTCCGGGACTAGCGGGAGCCCAGATACGCAGTATTTT
CASSSGTSGSPDTQYF
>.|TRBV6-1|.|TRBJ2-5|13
TGTGCCAGCAGTGAACCAAGCTTGGAGACCCAGTACTTC
CASSEPSLETQYF
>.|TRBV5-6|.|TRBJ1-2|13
TGTGCCAGCAGCTTCCAGGGAAACTATGGCTACACCTTC
CASSFQGNYGYTF
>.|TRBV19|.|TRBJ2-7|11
TGTGCCAGCGGGACTGTCAACGAGCAGTACTTC
CASGTVNEQYF
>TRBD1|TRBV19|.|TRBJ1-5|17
TGTGCCAGTAGTAGACCTTACAGGGGGCAGAGAGATCAGCCCCAGCATTTT
CASSRPYRGQRDQPQHF
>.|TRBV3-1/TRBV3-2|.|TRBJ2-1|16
TGTGCCAGCAGCCTCCACGACCCGGCCAGGGGGGTTGAGCAGTTCTTC
CASSLHDPARGVEQFF
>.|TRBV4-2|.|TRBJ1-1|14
TGTGCCAGCAGCCCGGAACTAGGGAACACTGAAGCTTTCTTT
CASSPELGNTEAFF
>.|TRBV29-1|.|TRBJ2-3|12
TGCAGCGTTGAAATTGCAGGGGATACGCAGTATTTT
CSVEIAGDTQYF
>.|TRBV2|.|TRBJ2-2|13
TGTGCCAGCAGCCTTCTAGGCGACGGGGAGCTGTTTTTT
CASSLLGDGELFF
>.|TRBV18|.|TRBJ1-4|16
TGTGCCAGCTCACCAATTAGGACAGCAACTAATGAAAAACTGTTTTTT
CASSPIRTATNEKLFF
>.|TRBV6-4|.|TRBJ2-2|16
TGTGCCAGCAGTGACTCTCAGGGCCAGGACACCGGGGAGCTGTTTTTT
CASSDSQGQDTGELFF
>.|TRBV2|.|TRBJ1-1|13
TGTGCCAGCAGTCTTACAGCGAACACTGAAGCTTTCTTT
CASSLTANTEAFF
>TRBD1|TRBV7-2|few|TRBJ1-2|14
TGTGCCAGCAGCTTCCCCACAGGGGCCTATGGCTACACCTTC
CASSFPTGAYGYTF